A selection of T cell receptor beta chains follows, all from one sample in a study of post-analysis software for immune sequencing data. MiXCR, run by TCRdb on the PCR reads, gives a single entry per CDR3 protein. The sample contains roughly 800,000 distinct CDR3 sequences, under 60% of which appear only once. The sequenced sample was blood. The receptors shown here come from a girl aged 10-17 years with multiple sclerosis. Both conserved end residues are part of each CDR3. D genes are given only for firm matches. Size is stated for part of the rows, as once, few or many counts, or as a class when the clone is expanded.

j_call: TRBJ1-2
clone_size: .
v_call: TRBV5-1
d_call: TRBD1
cdr3_aa: CASSLAGTALLGYTF
cdr3_nt: TGCGCCAGCAGCTTGGCCGGGACAGCGCTTCTTGGCTACACCTTC

j_call: TRBJ2-5
clone_size: .
v_call: TRBV29-1
d_call: .
cdr3_aa: CSVSVETQYF
cdr3_nt: TGCAGCGTTTCCGTTGAGACCCAGTACTTC

j_call: TRBJ2-1
clone_size: .
v_call: TRBV5-1
d_call: .
cdr3_aa: CASSHQGVGLINEQFF
cdr3_nt: TGCGCCAGCAGCCACCAGGGTGTAGGACTCATCAATGAGCAGTTCTTC

j_call: TRBJ2-1
clone_size: .
v_call: TRBV7-8
d_call: TRBD2
cdr3_aa: CASAGTSGGYNEQFF
cdr3_nt: TGTGCCAGCGCCGGGACTAGCGGGGGTTACAATGAGCAGTTCTTC

j_call: TRBJ2-3
clone_size: few
v_call: TRBV15
d_call: TRBD2
cdr3_aa: CATRQGSGSLRTDTQYF
cdr3_nt: TGTGCCACCAGGCAGGGAAGCGGGAGTTTGAGGACAGATACGCAGTATTTT

j_call: TRBJ2-5
clone_size: .
v_call: TRBV15
d_call: .
cdr3_aa: CATSTDLGKETQYF
cdr3_nt: TGTGCCACCAGCACCGATTTAGGAAAAGAGACCCAGTACTTC

j_call: TRBJ2-7
clone_size: few
v_call: TRBV20-1
d_call: TRBD1
cdr3_aa: CSATGQGGTYEQYF
cdr3_nt: TGCAGTGCGACCGGACAGGGGGGTACCTACGAGCAGTACTTC

j_call: TRBJ1-4
clone_size: .
v_call: TRBV20-1
d_call: .
cdr3_aa: CSASAGARYEKLFF
cdr3_nt: TGCAGTGCTAGTGCCGGGGCCAGATATGAAAAACTGTTTTTT

j_call: TRBJ2-1
clone_size: .
v_call: TRBV4-3
d_call: .
cdr3_aa: CASSQVWRGSNEQFF
cdr3_nt: TGCGCCAGCAGCCAAGTGTGGAGGGGAAGCAATGAGCAGTTCTTC

j_call: TRBJ2-7
clone_size: .
v_call: TRBV5-1
d_call: .
cdr3_aa: CASSLDLNSLYEQYF
cdr3_nt: TGCGCCAGCAGCTTGGACCTCAACTCACTCTACGAGCAGTACTTC

j_call: TRBJ1-1
clone_size: .
v_call: TRBV6-2/TRBV6-3
d_call: .
cdr3_aa: CASSSTRSSERFEAFF
cdr3_nt: TGTGCCAGCAGTTCCACTCGGTCCAGTGAAAGGTTTGAAGCTTTCTTT

j_call: TRBJ2-3
clone_size: .
v_call: TRBV21-1
d_call: .
cdr3_aa: CASSNPGLAVPSPFSTDTQYF
cdr3_nt: TGTGCCAGCAGCAATCCGGGACTAGCGGTTCCGTCCCCCTTTAGCACAGATACGCAGTATTTT

j_call: TRBJ2-7
clone_size: .
v_call: TRBV29-1
d_call: TRBD1
cdr3_aa: CSGIGGRDRGFYEQYF
cdr3_nt: TGCAGCGGAATTGGTGGCCGGGACAGGGGATTCTACGAGCAGTACTTC

j_call: TRBJ1-1
clone_size: .
v_call: TRBV6-5
d_call: .
cdr3_aa: CASSSIYIRGQNTEAFF
cdr3_nt: TGTGCCAGCAGTTCCATTTATATCAGGGGCCAGAACACTGAAGCTTTCTTT

j_call: TRBJ2-5
clone_size: .
v_call: TRBV29-1
d_call: .
cdr3_aa: CSVGGGGETQYF
cdr3_nt: TGCAGCGTTGGAGGAGGGGGGGAGACCCAGTACTTC

j_call: TRBJ1-1
clone_size: .
v_call: TRBV6-1
d_call: .
cdr3_aa: CASSLFDLAGNTEAFF
cdr3_nt: TGTGCCAGCAGCCTCTTCGACCTGGCGGGGAACACTGAAGCTTTCTTT

j_call: TRBJ2-1
clone_size: few
v_call: TRBV2
d_call: TRBD2
cdr3_aa: CASTFRVAGVDEQFF
cdr3_nt: TGTGCCAGCACCTTTCGAGTAGCGGGAGTGGATGAGCAGTTCTTC

j_call: TRBJ2-7
clone_size: .
v_call: TRBV9
d_call: .
cdr3_aa: CASSPHPSSYEQYF
cdr3_nt: TGTGCCAGCAGCCCCCACCCTAGCTCCTACGAGCAGTACTTC

j_call: TRBJ2-1
clone_size: few
v_call: TRBV6-6
d_call: TRBD2
cdr3_aa: CASSYRAGGHNEQFF
cdr3_nt: TGTGCCAGCAGTTACAGGGCGGGAGGCCACAATGAGCAGTTCTTC

j_call: TRBJ2-7
clone_size: .
v_call: TRBV7-2
d_call: TRBD2
cdr3_aa: CASSRSGISYNEQYF
cdr3_nt: TGTGCCAGCAGCCGGAGCGGGATCTCCTACAATGAGCAGTACTTC